One sample yielded the 25 T cell receptor beta chains listed below, sequenced in a study of blood T cells in healthy people across ages. Alongside a J-beta primer mix, a sample-barcoded 5' primer served in a second PCR lasting roughly 7 to 12 cycles. TCRdb processed the 5' RACE reads anew with MiXCR; each CDR3 protein has one entry. The profile shows fewer than 1,000,000 distinct CDR3 sequences, 35% to 50% of them singletons. Source material: blood. The source of these receptors is a man older than 75 in good health.

A few counts support this clonotype. This sequence joins TRBV20-1 and TRBJ2-7; D possibly uses TRBD1 or TRBD2 (5 bases each). The CDR3 is 14 residues long. Trimming shortened V by 0 bases and J by 2 bases, and 11 bases separated the two germline ends. Germline V gene lookup returns CDR1 DFQATT and CDR2 SNEGSKA (reference sequence). CDR3 loop: CSARDPGRTYEQYF. Here the CDR3 DNA reads TGCAGTGCTAGAGACCCGGGACGGACCTACGAGCAGTACTTC.

This clonotype was detected only a few times. The chain is built from TRBV7-2 and TRBJ2-3, with 13 bases aligning to TRBD2. The germline CDR1 and CDR2 sequences are SGHTA and FQGNSA. V was clipped by 4 bases and J by 6 bases; unmatched bases: 4. CDR3 length: 15 residues. The CDR3 region has the DNA TGTGCCAGCAGCTCACCGGGACTAGCGGGGGATACGCAGTATTTT. It is translated as CASSSPGLAGDTQYF.

This clonotype showed up just a few times. The chain uses TRBV5-6 and TRBJ2-3; unclear D gene. Deletions cut 4 bases from V and 2 bases from J, with 17 bases between. CDR3 length: 16 residues. Germline assignment: CDR1 SGHDT and CDR2 YYEEEE. CDR3 sequence: CASSVRTAVLTDTQYF. CDR3 bases: TGTGCCAGCAGCGTAAGGACCGCAGTTCTCACAGATACGCAGTATTTT.

The chain combines TRBV25-1 with TRBJ2-3; D call uncertain. The CDR3 runs 13 residues. V lost 6 bases, J lost 1 base, and 8 bases lay in between. Germline loops: CDR1 MGHDK, CDR2 SYGVNS. The DNA of the CDR3 is TGTGCCAGCAGGCGCCCAGGCACAGATACGCAGTATTTT. Residues: CASRRPGTDTQYF.

This clonotype was picked up a small number of times. V usage is TRBV9 and J usage is TRBJ2-6; maybe TRBD1 (6 bases). This CDR3 region has 14 residues. Trimming took off 6 bases at V and 2 bases at J, with 9 bases between the two ends. CDR1 and CDR2 (germline): SGDLS, YYNGEE. CDR3 sequence reads: CASIQGPGANVLTF. The CDR3 DNA follows: TGTGCCAGCATTCAGGGGCCTGGGGCCAACGTCCTGACTTTC.

This clonotype has only a few counts. The genes are TRBV7-2 and TRBJ2-7; D is possibly TRBD2 (7 bases). Germline V CDR1 and CDR2: SGHTA, FQGNSA. CDR3 length equals 14 residues. V was trimmed by 4 bases and J by 4 bases, leaving 14 bases between them. The CDR3 spells CASSSGGRLYEQYF. The CDR3 DNA reads TGTGCCAGCAGCTCCGGGGGGCGATTATACGAGCAGTACTTC. The variable domain in full, with the rest retrieved from reference TRBV7-2 and TRBJ2-7, is GAGVSQSPSNKVTEKGKDVELRCDPISGHTALYWYRQSLGQGLEFLIYFQGNSAPDKSGLPSDRFSAERTGGSVSTLTIQRTQQEDSAVYLCASSSGGRLYEQYFGPGTRLTVT.

The chain employs TRBV28 and TRBJ1-2, with 7 bases fitting TRBD1. This CDR3 is 14 amino acids long. Germline values: CDR1 MDHEN, CDR2 SYDVKM. J was trimmed by 7 bases and V by 6 bases; bases with no gene match: 11. CDR3 DNA sequence: TGTGCCAGCAGAAGGACAGGAGGTCCCTTTGGCTACACCTTC. The encoded protein is CASRRTGGPFGYTF.

The J gene is TRBJ2-1, the V gene TRBV29-1; a possible D gene is TRBD2 (6 bases). CDR3 length equals 13 residues. CDR1 is SQVTM, CDR2 ANQGSEA, per germline. Trimming pared 6 bases from V and 4 bases from J, leaving 13 bases between. The CDR3 protein is CSVGGRGYNEQFF. The CDR3 nucleotides are TGCAGCGTGGGAGGTAGGGGTTACAATGAGCAGTTCTTC.

Points on this clonotype: This sequence may be a read error, since a much larger clone differs from it by one base. The V gene is TRBV10-3, the J gene TRBJ2-5; 7 bases match TRBD1. TRBJ2-7 matches the DNA end more closely, so the J call is doubtful. Looked up from germline, CDR1 is ENHRY and CDR2 is SYGVKD. There are 13 residues in the CDR3. CDR3 bases: TGTGCCATCAGTGATGGACAGGCCTACGAGCAGTACTTC. Protein sequence: CAISDGQAYEQYF.

The chain links TRBV3-1 to TRBJ2-5; D is possibly TRBD1 (5 bases). This CDR3 contains 13 residues. In germline, CDR1 is LGHDT, CDR2 YNNKEL (reference sequence). V gave up 3 bases and J gave up 5 bases, with 10 bases separating them. CDR3 protein: CASSQTVLETQYF. The CDR3 bases are TGTGCCAGCAGCCAGACAGTCCTGGAGACCCAGTACTTC.

This clonotype was counted between two and nine times. This chain connects TRBV7-2 to TRBJ1-4; 7 bases map to TRBD1. The trim removed 2 bases at V and 5 bases at J, leaving 2 bases unmatched. The CDR3 covers 14 residues. Germline-derived CDR1 and CDR2 are SGHTA and FQGNSA. The DNA for the CDR3 is TGTGCCAGCAGCTTAACCAGGGGGAATGAAAAACTGTTTTTT. It yields the protein CASSLTRGNEKLFF.

The genes are TRBV6-6 and TRBJ2-7; D perhaps matches TRBD1 (6 bases). This CDR3 contains 17 residues. V lost 2 bases, J lost 3 bases, and 20 bases lay in between. Germline CDR1 MNHNY, CDR2 SVGAGI (reference sequence). CDR3 region: CASSYPPPDSNYYEQYF. In DNA form, the CDR3 reads TGTGCCAGCAGTTACCCACCGCCGGACAGCAACTACTACGAGCAGTACTTC.

The chain couples TRBV20-1 to TRBJ2-7; 11 bases fit TRBD1. Per the germline V gene, CDR1 is DFQATT and CDR2 is SNEGSKA (reference sequence). Trimming removed 0 bases from V and 3 bases from J; junction bases left unmatched: 1. This CDR3 has 14 amino acids. The CDR3 bases are TGCAGTGCTAGAGAGGGGACAGGGGGCTACGAGCAGTACTTC. It is translated as CSAREGTGGYEQYF.

This clonotype was seen a single time. A much larger clone differs from this one at a single base, so this may be a read error. The V gene is TRBV4-3, the J gene TRBJ2-3; 12 bases agree with TRBD2. The V gene's germline CDR1 is LGHNA and CDR2 YSLEER. The length of the CDR3 is 16 residues. With V trimmed by 3 bases and J by 10 bases, 11 bases remained unmatched. The CDR3, as DNA: TGCGCCAGCAGCCACCGAAGGCGGACTAGCGGGACCCCGCAGTATTTT. It codes for CASSHRRRTSGTPQYF.

This chain links TRBV12-3 or TRBV12-4 with TRBJ1-2; D gene uncertain. V was shortened by 6 bases and J by 6 bases, with 11 bases between the two germline ends. The CDR3 consists of 12 residues. Written as DNA, the CDR3 is TGTGCCAGCAGCCCGGGGAGCCATGGCTACACCTTC. It translates to CASSPGSHGYTF.

V and J are TRBV3-1 and TRBJ2-1; perhaps TRBD2 as D (5 bases). The CDR3 is 14 residues long. Germline lookup yields CDR1 LGHDT and CDR2 YNNKEL (reference sequence). Deletions cut 2 bases from V and 5 bases from J, with 10 bases between. The CDR3 sequence is CASSQRVGDNEQFF. In DNA form, the CDR3 reads TGTGCCAGCAGCCAAAGGGTCGGGGACAATGAGCAGTTCTTC.

CDR3 nucleotides: TGTGCCAGCAGCAAGTTACAGGGAGAGACCCAGTACTTC. Translated, it gives CASSKLQGETQYF. V is TRBV12-3 or TRBV12-4 and J is TRBJ2-5, with D possibly matching TRBD1 (6 bases). This CDR3 has 13 amino acids. The V end was cut by 6 bases, the J end by 4 bases, with 12 bases between.

This clonotype turned up a few times. The chain has TRBV9 and TRBJ2-1; TRBD2 agrees at 8 bases. This CDR3 region has 16 residues. Germline V CDR1 and CDR2: SGDLS, YYNGEE. V trimming: 0 bases; J trimming: 9 bases; junction bases outside the gene matches: 11. The DNA for the CDR3 is TGTGCCAGCAGCGTAGCTAGCGGGTTAGGGGTCGGTGAGCAGTTCTTC. Its translation: CASSVASGLGVGEQFF.

This rearrangement joins TRBV20-1 to TRBJ2-3; TRBD2 is a possible D gene (5 bases). CDR1 and CDR2 from the germline V gene are DFQATT and SNEGSKA (reference sequence). Deletions cut 7 bases from V and 4 bases from J, with 30 bases between. This CDR3 has 18 amino acids. DNA for the CDR3: TGCAGTGGTGCCGGCGGTAGAGCGGTGAACCCAGGTGCAGATACGCAGTATTTT. Its translation is CSGAGGRAVNPGADTQYF.

CDR3 coding DNA: TGTGCCAGCAGTTACTCTAGCGGGGGGAACTACGAGCAGTACTTC. Residues: CASSYSSGGNYEQYF. The V gene is TRBV6-2 or TRBV6-3, the J gene TRBJ2-7; 10 bases are shared with TRBD2. Germline assignment: CDR1 MNHEY and CDR2 SVGEGT. This CDR3 spans 15 amino acids. Trimming removed 0 bases from V and 3 bases from J; junction bases left unmatched: 2.

This chain connects TRBV3-1 to TRBJ2-3; D is tentatively TRBD1 or TRBD2 (6 bases each). Looked up from germline, CDR1 is LGHDT and CDR2 is YNNKEL (reference sequence). V was trimmed by 4 bases and J by 0 bases, leaving 14 bases between them. The CDR3 extends over 16 amino acids. CDR3 amino acids: CASSPPEGGSTDTQYF. The DNA for the CDR3 is TGTGCCAGCAGCCCACCTGAGGGGGGAAGCACAGATACGCAGTATTTT.

J is TRBJ2-4 and V is TRBV28; no definite D call. The J call may not be correct, given that the DNA end is closer to TRBJ2-7. CDR3 size: 18 residues. Germline V CDR1 and CDR2: MDHEN, SYDVKM. CDR3 loop: CASRGFGFDGSSSYEQYF. The CDR3, as DNA: TGTGCCAGCAGAGGGTTTGGGTTCGACGGATCCTCTTCCTACGAGCAGTACTTC.

This clonotype has a handful of counts. The chain couples TRBV10-3 to TRBJ2-3; 9 nucleotides line up with TRBD2. CDR1 is ENHRY and CDR2 is SYGVKD in the germline V gene. J gave up 7 bases and V 0 bases, and 2 bases lay outside the gene matches. CDR3 length equals 14 residues. CDR3 loop: CAISESGTSHTQYF. As DNA, the CDR3 is TGTGCCATCAGTGAGTCCGGGACTAGCCATACGCAGTATTTT.

The J gene is TRBJ2-1, the V gene TRBV20-1; TRBD2 agrees at 9 bases. The CDR3 is 15 amino acids. In germline, CDR1 is DFQATT, CDR2 SNEGSKA (reference sequence). J was trimmed by 5 bases and V by 2 bases; bases with no gene match: 7. The CDR3: CSARRRTSDDNEQFF. CDR3 nucleotide sequence: TGCAGTGCTAGAAGAAGGACTAGCGACGACAATGAGCAGTTCTTC.

The chain uses TRBV6-2 or TRBV6-3 and TRBJ2-1, with D possibly TRBD2 on 5 matching bases. Germline-derived CDR1 and CDR2 are MNHEY and SVGEGT. V lost 2 bases and J 5 bases, leaving 13 bases between the germline ends. The CDR3 extends over 15 amino acids. CDR3 DNA: TGTGCCAGCAGTTACCTAAACGACTACCACAATGAGCAGTTCTTC. Amino acids: CASSYLNDYHNEQFF.